This T cell receptor beta chain was captured by sequencing in a study of radiotherapy plus CTLA-4 blockade in lung cancer. Study findings and constraints: TCR clones originating in tumors grew in number in blood after radiotherapy plus ipilimumab.

About this clone: Its antigen is undetermined.

People whose metastatic non-small-cell lung cancer was chemo-refractory got focal radiation along with CTLA-4 blockade by ipilimumab. Profiling relied on immunoSEQ multiplex PCR, and the TCRdb table lists in-frame clones only, not all of them. The sample carries tens of thousands of clones, roughly 80% recorded once. Trimming pared 7 bases from V and 0 bases from J, leaving 13 bases between. CDR3 length: 14 residues. Germline V lookup: CDR1 SNHLY, CDR2 FYNNEI. The clonotype originates from a human donor with non-small cell lung cancer who had stable disease on radiotherapy plus ipilimumab. Sample: peripheral blood, taken from a patient treated with radiotherapy plus ipilimumab. V usage is TRBV2 and J usage is TRBJ2-7; D may be TRBD2 (6 bases). The CDR3 region has the DNA TGTGCCAGCACGCGGGACCGAAACTCCTACGAGCAGTACTTC. Protein: CASTRDRNSYEQYF.